The present TCR beta chain was sequenced within a study of T cell changes during pregnancy in multiple sclerosis. Profiling relied on immunoSEQ multiplex PCR, and the TCRdb table lists in-frame clones only, not all of them. The table includes 60,000 to 90,000 clones, around 90% detected once. There are 15 residues in the CDR3. The germline V gene has CDR1 MGHDK and CDR2 SYGVNS. Sequencing used peripheral blood, obtained in the first trimester of pregnancy. This receptor was obtained from a female donor in good health, enrolled as a control in a pregnancy study. The chain couples TRBV25-1 to TRBJ2-5; 8 bases are a match to TRBD1. The DNA end lines up better with TRBJ2-7; the J call may be wrong. In nucleotides, the CDR3 is TGTGCCAGCAGTGAACAGGGACAGGTTGTCCACGAGCAGTACTTC. Translated: CASSEQGQVVHEQYF.